Below are 14 T cell receptor beta chains sequenced from a single sample in a study of post-analysis software for immune sequencing data. Study-wide points: TRBV segments more frequent in patients than in controls numbered about five and included TRBV5-6, TRBV5-1 and TRBV20-1.

Their recognized antigens are unknown. Tagging with unique molecular identifiers was a feature of the TCR beta cDNA libraries. TCRdb re-derived calls from the PCR reads in MiXCR, one entry per CDR3 protein. The sample lists over 700,000 distinct CDR3 sequences, around 27% occurring once. The sample taken for sequencing was blood. These TCRs come from a girl aged 5 to 17 with multiple sclerosis.

V and J are TRBV7-2 and TRBJ2-1; 11 bases align to TRBD2. CDR1 and CDR2 (germline): SGHTA, FQGNSA. J was trimmed by 10 bases and V by 5 bases; bases with no gene match: 10. There are 15 residues in the CDR3. DNA for the CDR3: TGTGCCAGCAGCGCCCCGGGACTAGCGGTGAGGGAGCAGTTCTTC. Its protein product is CASSAPGLAVREQFF.

This chain links TRBV7-8 with TRBJ2-5; 8 bases line up with TRBD2. The germline gives CDR1 SGHVS, CDR2 FQNEAQ. This CDR3 is 16 amino acids long. Germline trimming cut 1 base from V and 4 bases from J; bases unmatched to any gene: 8. The CDR3 DNA follows: TGTGCCAGCAGCTTAGAGTCCGGGGGGGCGGCAGAGACCCAGTACTTC. It specifies CASSLESGGAAETQYF.

The rearrangement joins TRBV7-2 to TRBJ2-7; 8 nucleotides align to TRBD2. V dropped 2 bases and J dropped 6; count of bases not matched to a gene: 15. Germline lookup yields CDR1 SGHTA and CDR2 FQGNSA. The CDR3 length is 17 residues. The CDR3, as DNA: TGTGCCAGCAGCTTATCAGTGGGGACTGGCGGGAGGCTCGAGCAGTACTTC. Residues: CASSLSVGTGGRLEQYF.

This clonotype was seen only a few times. This sequence joins TRBV29-1 and TRBJ2-7, with 11 bases fitting TRBD2. Trimming at V came to 4 bases and at J to 1 base, leaving 9 bases not matched to a gene. Germline V CDR1 and CDR2: SQVTM, ANQGSEA. The CDR3 loop spans 16 amino acids. Here the CDR3 DNA reads TGCAGCGTTGGTGGAAGGGGGACTAGCGGATCCTACGAGCAGTACTTC. Its protein is CSVGGRGTSGSYEQYF.

This clonotype was observed at least ten times. The rearrangement joins TRBV7-9 to TRBJ2-7; no firm D call. CDR1 and CDR2 from the germline V gene are SEHNR and FQNEAQ (reference sequence). This CDR3 comprises 11 residues. V dropped 5 bases and J dropped 4 bases, with 6 bases sitting between them. The CDR3 loop reads CASSLQYEQYF. The DNA of the CDR3 is TGTGCCAGCAGCCTCCAGTACGAGCAGTACTTC.

The V call is TRBV7-9, the J call TRBJ2-3; D is perhaps TRBD1 or TRBD2 (5 bases each). The CDR3 extends over 16 amino acids. The ends were cut back, 5 bases at V and 4 bases at J, with 19 bases in the middle. CDR1 is SEHNR, CDR2 FQNEAQ, per germline (reference sequence). As DNA, the CDR3 is TGTGCCAGCAGCCAATCCAAGGGGTTCGGGGCAGATACGCAGTATTTT. It yields the protein CASSQSKGFGADTQYF.

J is TRBJ2-5 and V is TRBV9; 8 nucleotides match TRBD2. V gave up 4 bases and J gave up 0 bases; unmatched junction bases: 8. The CDR3 totals 16 residues. Germline lookup yields CDR1 SGDLS and CDR2 YYNGEE. The CDR3 region is CASSPGSAGDQETQYF. DNA of the CDR3: TGTGCCAGCAGCCCAGGCTCAGCGGGAGACCAAGAGACCCAGTACTTC.

The J gene is TRBJ2-1, the V gene TRBV27; 9 bases are shared with TRBD2. The CDR3 has 15 residues. J was trimmed by 7 bases and V by 2 bases; bases with no gene match: 6. Germline values: CDR1 MNHEY, CDR2 SMNVEV (reference sequence). CDR3 DNA: TGTGCCAGCAGTTTAAGAGCGGGAGGCGCAAATGAGCAGTTCTTC. This gives the protein CASSLRAGGANEQFF.

This clonotype was observed a handful of times. The chain couples TRBV7-8 to TRBJ2-5; D gene uncertain. V lost 6 bases and J 1 base, leaving 9 bases between the germline ends. CDR3 size: 13 residues. Germline CDR1 SGHVS, CDR2 FQNEAQ. CDR3 amino acids: CASRRTLQETQYF. The CDR3 DNA sequence: TGTGCCAGCAGGCGGACCCTCCAAGAGACCCAGTACTTC. The variable domain in full, completed from reference TRBV7-8 and TRBJ2-5, reads GAGVSQSPRYKVAKRGQDVALRCDPISGHVSLFWYQQALGQGPEFLTYFQNEAQLDKSGLPSDRFFAERPEGSVSTLKIQRTQQEDSAVYLCASRRTLQETQYFGPGTRLLVL.

As DNA, the CDR3 is TGCGCCAGCAGCCACCTCGGGGGAGATGAAAAACTGTTTTTT. Translated, it gives CASSHLGGDEKLFF. The chain links TRBV4-1 to TRBJ1-4; the D gene is possibly TRBD1 (5 bases). Germline loops: CDR1 MGHRA, CDR2 YSYEKL. The V end was cut by 3 bases, the J end by 6 bases, with 11 bases between. This CDR3 contains 14 residues.

This clonotype was seen only a few times. This chain links TRBV4-3 with TRBJ1-1, with unresolved D. The V gene lost 4 bases and the J gene lost 7 bases, with 16 bases spanning the gap. The length of the CDR3 is 14 residues. The V gene's germline CDR1 is LGHNA and CDR2 YSLEER. The chain's CDR3 is CASSRSGGRGEAFF. The DNA of the CDR3 is TGCGCCAGCAGCCGGTCGGGTGGACGGGGTGAAGCTTTCTTT.

The chain employs TRBV5-8 and TRBJ1-5; the D gene is possibly TRBD1 (6 bases). Germline CDR1 is SGHTS and CDR2 is YDEGEE. The V and J ends lost 6 bases and 4 bases respectively, with 11 bases between them. The CDR3 sequence is 13 residues long. CDR3 bases: TGTGCCAGCACCCCCAGGGGTAATCAGCCCCAGCATTTT. It encodes CASTPRGNQPQHF.

The chain is built from TRBV12-5 and TRBJ2-5, with 9 positions matching TRBD1. The ends lost 3 bases at V and 1 base at J; junction bases unmatched: 9. The CDR3 runs to 17 residues. Looked up from germline, CDR1 is LGHNT and CDR2 is FRNRAP. The CDR3 spells CASGLFPDRGSQETQYF. DNA of the CDR3: TGTGCTAGTGGTTTATTTCCGGACAGGGGCTCCCAAGAGACCCAGTACTTC.

This clonotype was observed a few times. The chain couples TRBV5-5 to TRBJ2-2; 12 bases are a match to TRBD2. The CDR3 has 21 residues. The germline gives CDR1 SGHKS, CDR2 YYEKEE (reference sequence). The V and J ends lost 4 bases and 2 bases, in that order; junction bases with no gene match: 18. The CDR3 nucleotides read TGTGCCAGCAGCAAAAAAGGGGTCCTAGCGGGGGGGCCCGTCAACACCGGGGAGCTGTTTTTT. Translated: CASSKKGVLAGGPVNTGELFF.